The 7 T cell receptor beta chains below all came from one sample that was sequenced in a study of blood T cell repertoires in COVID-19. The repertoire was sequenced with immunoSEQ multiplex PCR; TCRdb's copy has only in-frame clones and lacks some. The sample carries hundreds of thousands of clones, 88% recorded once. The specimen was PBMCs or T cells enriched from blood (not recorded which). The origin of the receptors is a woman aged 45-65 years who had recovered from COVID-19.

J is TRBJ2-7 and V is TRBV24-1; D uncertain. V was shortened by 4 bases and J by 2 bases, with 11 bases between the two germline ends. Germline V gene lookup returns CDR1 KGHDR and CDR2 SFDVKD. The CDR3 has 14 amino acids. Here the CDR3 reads CATSDPNGPYEQYF. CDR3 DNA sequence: TGTGCCACCAGTGACCCCAATGGGCCCTACGAGCAGTACTTC.

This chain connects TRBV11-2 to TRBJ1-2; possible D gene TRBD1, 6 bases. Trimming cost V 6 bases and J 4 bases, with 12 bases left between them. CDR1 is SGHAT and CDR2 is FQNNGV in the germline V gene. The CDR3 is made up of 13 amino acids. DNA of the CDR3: TGTGCCAGCAGACCGGACAGCCCCTATGGCTACACCTTC. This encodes CASRPDSPYGYTF. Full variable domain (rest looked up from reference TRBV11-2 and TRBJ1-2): EAGVAQSPRYKIIEKRQSVAFWCNPISGHATLYWYQQILGQGPKLLIQFQNNGVVDDSQLPKDRFSAERLKGVDSTLKIQPAKLEDSAVYLCASRPDSPYGYTFGSGTRLTVV.

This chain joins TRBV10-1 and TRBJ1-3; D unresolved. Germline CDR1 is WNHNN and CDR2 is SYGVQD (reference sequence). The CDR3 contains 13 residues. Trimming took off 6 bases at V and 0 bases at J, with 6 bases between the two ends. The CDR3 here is CASRKASGNTIYF. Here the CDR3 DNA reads TGCGCCAGCAGGAAAGCCTCTGGAAACACCATATATTTT.

This CDR3 reads CASSLLQGPEAFF. For the CDR3, the DNA is TGTGCCAGCAGTTTATTGCAGGGCCCTGAAGCTTTCTTT. This chain joins TRBV28 and TRBJ1-1, with D perhaps TRBD1 (5 bases). V lost 1 base to trimming and J lost 6 bases, with 9 bases between them. Germline lookup yields CDR1 MDHEN and CDR2 SYDVKM. The length of the CDR3 is 13 residues.

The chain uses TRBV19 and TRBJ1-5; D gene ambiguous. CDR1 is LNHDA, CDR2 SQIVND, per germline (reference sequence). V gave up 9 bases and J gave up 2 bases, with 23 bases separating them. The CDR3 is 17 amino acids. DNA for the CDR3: TGTGCCAGCAGCCCCCTCTTTACACTAGGGCGCAATCAGCCCCAGCATTTT. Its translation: CASSPLFTLGRNQPQHF. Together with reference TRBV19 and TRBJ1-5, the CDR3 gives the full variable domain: DGGITQSPKYLFRKEGQNVTLSCEQNLNHDAMYWYRQDPGQGLRLIYYSQIVNDFQKGDIAEGYSVSREKKESFPLTVTSAQKNPTAFYLCASSPLFTLGRNQPQHFGDGTRLSIL.

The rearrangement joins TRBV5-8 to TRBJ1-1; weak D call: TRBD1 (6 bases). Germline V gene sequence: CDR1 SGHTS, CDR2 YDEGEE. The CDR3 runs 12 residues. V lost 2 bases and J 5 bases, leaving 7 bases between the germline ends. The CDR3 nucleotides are TGTGCCAGCAGCTTCAGGGGTACTGAAGCTTTCTTT. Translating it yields CASSFRGTEAFF.

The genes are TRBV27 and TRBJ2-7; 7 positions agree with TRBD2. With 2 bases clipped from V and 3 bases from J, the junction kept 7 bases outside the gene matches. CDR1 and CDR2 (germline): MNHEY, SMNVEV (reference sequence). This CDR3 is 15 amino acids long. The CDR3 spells CASSLERGQLYEQYF. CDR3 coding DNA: TGTGCCAGCAGTTTAGAGCGGGGCCAACTCTACGAGCAGTACTTC.